Each of the 27 T cell receptor beta chains below was sequenced from the same sample in a study of shared clonotypes between healthy human individuals. The table came from immunoSEQ multiplex PCR; TCRdb's copy has only in-frame clones and leaves some out. In the table there are 2 million or so clones, about 95% of which are singletons. Selected positively for CCR7 and CD45RO-negative, naive CD8 cells excluded terminally differentiated effector memory CD45RA+ cells. The sequencing sample was made of naive CD8+ T cells sorted from blood. The receptors stem from a young man in good health.

The count of this clone is one. The V gene is TRBV7-9, the J gene TRBJ2-3, with 12 positions matching TRBD2. Per germline, CDR1 SEHNR and CDR2 FQNEAQ (reference sequence). The CDR3 has 17 residues. V trimming: 4 bases; J trimming: 6 bases; junction bases outside the gene matches: 11. The CDR3 region is CASSSSTSGSGSDTQYF. The CDR3 DNA reads TGTGCCAGCAGCTCGTCGACTAGCGGGAGTGGATCTGATACGCAGTATTTT.

This chain uses TRBV5-6 with TRBJ2-7; D is unclear. V was clipped by 0 bases and J by 2 bases, with 12 bases between them. Germline V gene sequence: CDR1 SGHDT, CDR2 YYEEEE. The CDR3 extends over 15 amino acids. The CDR3 sequence: CASSLGLLAAYEQYF. The CDR3 nucleotides are TGTGCCAGCAGCTTGGGGCTGCTTGCTGCCTACGAGCAGTACTTC. The full variable domain, with the rest looked up from reference TRBV5-6 and TRBJ2-7, is DAGVTQSPTHLIKTRGQQVTLRCSPKSGHDTVSWYQQALGQGPQFIFQYYEEEERQRGNFPDRFSGHQFPNYSSELNVNALLLGDSALYLCASSLGLLAAYEQYFGPGTRLTVT.

The chain uses TRBV30 and TRBJ1-6, with a possible D match to TRBD1 (5 bases). Germline values: CDR1 GTSNPN, CDR2 SVGIG (reference sequence). Trimming pared 4 bases from V and 3 bases from J, leaving 16 bases between. The CDR3 extends over 16 amino acids. The CDR3 DNA follows: TGTGCCTGGAACCCGGGGCCTCTTTTCTATAATTCACCCCTCCACTTT. This sequence encodes CAWNPGPLFYNSPLHF.

The rearrangement joins TRBV2 to TRBJ2-3; 8 positions match TRBD1. This CDR3 is 13 amino acids long. Trimming removed 7 bases from V and 11 bases from J; junction bases left unmatched: 11. Per the germline V gene, CDR1 is SNHLY and CDR2 is FYNNEI. CDR3 coding DNA: TGTGCCAGCACCACGCCCGGACAGGGCGGGCAGTATTTT. It yields the protein CASTTPGQGGQYF.

CDR3: CASSIAGGLNEQFF. DNA for the CDR3: TGTGCCAGTAGTATAGCGGGGGGACTCAATGAGCAGTTCTTC. V usage is TRBV19 and J usage is TRBJ2-1; 7 bases fit TRBD2. The CDR3 covers 14 residues. After removal of 1 base from V and 6 bases from J, the junction contained 3 bases not matched to a gene. Germline V gene data show CDR1 as LNHDA and CDR2 as SQIVND (reference sequence).

V gene TRBV9 combines with J gene TRBJ2-2; D assignment may be TRBD1 or TRBD2 (5 bases each). V lost 0 bases and J 6 bases, leaving 12 bases between the germline ends. Per germline, CDR1 SGDLS and CDR2 YYNGEE. This CDR3 has 15 residues. The CDR3: CASSVGGERSGELFF. The CDR3, as DNA: TGTGCCAGCAGCGTAGGAGGGGAACGTTCCGGGGAGCTGTTTTTT.

Notes on this clone: Just one base apart from a much larger clone, this may be a read error. This rearrangement joins TRBV7-8 to TRBJ2-7; no clear D. There are 11 residues in the CDR3. Trimming left V 2 bases short and J 5 bases short, with 4 bases between. Germline CDR1 SGHVS, CDR2 FQNEAQ. In DNA, the CDR3 is TGTGCCAGCAGCTTAACCCACGAGCAGTACTTC. It encodes CASSLTHEQYF.

The rearrangement uses TRBV27 and TRBJ2-1; D is unresolved. Trimming shortened V by 2 bases and J by 4 bases, and 9 bases separated the two germline ends. This CDR3 region has 14 residues. Germline V gene lookup returns CDR1 MNHEY and CDR2 SMNVEV (reference sequence). Written as DNA, the CDR3 is TGTGCCAGCAGTTTAAATAAGGGTTACAATGAGCAGTTCTTC. The encoded protein is CASSLNKGYNEQFF.

This clone was observed once. The chain uses TRBV29-1 and TRBJ2-4, with D maybe TRBD1 (6 bases). Germline V gives CDR1 SQVTM, CDR2 ANQGSEA. The CDR3 covers 15 residues. Trimming took off 0 bases at V and 8 bases at J, with 17 bases between the two ends. CDR3 sequence reads: CSVEERGTKDDIQYF. The CDR3 region has the DNA TGCAGCGTTGAAGAGAGGGGGACAAAGGACGACATTCAGTACTTC.

The chain recombines TRBV5-6 with TRBJ2-7; 8 nucleotides line up with TRBD2. Germline V gene sequence: CDR1 SGHDT, CDR2 YYEEEE. The junction had 7 bases not matched to a gene; V was cut back by 3 bases and J by 2 bases. The length of the CDR3 is 15 residues. DNA for the CDR3: TGTGCCAGCAGCTCAATACCGGGACTAGCCTACGAGCAGTACTTC. It codes for CASSSIPGLAYEQYF. Looking up the rest from reference TRBV5-6 and TRBJ2-7 gives the full variable domain: DAGVTQSPTHLIKTRGQQVTLRCSPKSGHDTVSWYQQALGQGPQFIFQYYEEEERQRGNFPDRFSGHQFPNYSSELNVNALLLGDSALYLCASSSIPGLAYEQYFGPGTRLTVT.

To note about this clone: Other nucleotide sequences from this sample produce the same CDR3. The chain recombines TRBV6-5 with TRBJ2-3, with no clear D. CDR1 is MNHEY, CDR2 SVGAGI, per germline. With 2 bases removed from V and 2 bases from J, the gap between germline ends came to 8 bases. This CDR3 has 14 residues. DNA for the CDR3: TGTGCCAGCAGTTACGCAGCCTCCACAGATACGCAGTATTTT. The encoded protein is CASSYAASTDTQYF.

The chain recombines TRBV15 with TRBJ1-1; weak D call: TRBD1 (5 bases). CDR3 size: 14 residues. The V gene lost 5 bases and the J gene lost 2 bases, with 12 bases spanning the gap. Germline lookup yields CDR1 LNHNV and CDR2 YYDKDF (reference sequence). The CDR3 coding sequence is TGTGCCACCAGCGCGGGGGGAGAAAACACTGAAGCTTTCTTT. It encodes CATSAGGENTEAFF.

The CDR3 DNA reads TGTGCCAGCAGTTCCGGGTGGGATACGCAGTATTTT. It is translated as CASSSGWDTQYF. This sequence joins TRBV27 and TRBJ2-3; D uncertain. V was pared by 4 bases and J by 6 bases, with 8 bases between. The CDR3 is made up of 12 amino acids. The germline CDR1 and CDR2 sequences are MNHEY and SMNVEV (reference sequence).

The chain recombines TRBV5-6 with TRBJ2-4; TRBD1 agrees at 9 bases. CDR1 is SGHDT and CDR2 is YYEEEE in the germline V gene. The CDR3 spans 18 residues. V shed 4 bases, J shed 2 bases, and the junction held 13 bases outside the gene matches. CDR3 nucleotides: TGTGCCAGCAGCCCCTCCCGGGACAGGGAAACATCCAAAAACATTCAGTACTTC. This encodes CASSPSRDRETSKNIQYF.

The V and J genes are TRBV5-1 and TRBJ1-2, with TRBD1 matching over 7 bases. The germline V gene encodes CDR1 SGHRS and CDR2 YFSETQ. This CDR3 has 15 residues. The V and J ends lost 4 bases and 5 bases, in that order; junction bases with no gene match: 11. CDR3 loop: CASSPREGAGYGYTF. The CDR3 DNA reads as TGCGCCAGCAGCCCGCGGGAGGGGGCAGGGTATGGCTACACCTTC.

This clone has only one observation. This chain links TRBV5-4 with TRBJ2-1, with 9 bases that match TRBD2. The CDR3 length is 16 residues. V was clipped by 1 base and J by 1 base; unmatched bases: 3. In germline, CDR1 is SGHNT, CDR2 YYREEE (reference sequence). The CDR3, as DNA: TGTGCCAGCAGCTTGATAGCGGGGGTTTCCTACAATGAGCAGTTCTTC. The encoded protein is CASSLIAGVSYNEQFF.

This chain links TRBV6-6 with TRBJ2-2, with D perhaps being TRBD1 or TRBD2 (5 bases each). Deletions cut 7 bases from V and 7 bases from J, with 16 bases between. This CDR3 is built from 14 residues. Germline V CDR1 and CDR2: MNHNY, SVGAGI (reference sequence). The CDR3 spells CASTPGPRYGELFF. CDR3 DNA sequence: TGTGCCAGCACTCCGGGACCGCGCTACGGGGAGCTGTTTTTT.

This sequence joins TRBV6-6 and TRBJ2-5; 9 nucleotides agree with TRBD2. The length of the CDR3 is 15 residues. V dropped 7 bases and J dropped 5; count of bases not matched to a gene: 11. Germline V lookup: CDR1 MNHNY, CDR2 SVGAGI (reference sequence). The CDR3 protein is CASTMGSSGVETQYF. The DNA of the CDR3 is TGTGCCAGCACCATGGGGTCTAGCGGGGTTGAGACCCAGTACTTC.

V usage is TRBV5-1 and J usage is TRBJ2-7; the D gene is possibly TRBD2 (5 bases). The CDR3 length is 13 residues. Trimming removed 7 bases from V and 2 bases from J, with 13 bases in between. Germline V gives CDR1 SGHRS, CDR2 YFSETQ. CDR3 nucleotides: TGCGCCAGCCGGCAAGAGAGGGCCTACGAGCAGTACTTC. As protein: CASRQERAYEQYF.

Turning to this clone: The identical CDR3 is also encoded by other nucleotide sequences in the sample. V is TRBV7-9 and J is TRBJ2-7, with 9 bases that match TRBD1. The germline V gene encodes CDR1 SEHNR and CDR2 FQNEAQ (reference sequence). The CDR3 sequence is 14 residues long. V dropped 1 base and J dropped 6; count of bases not matched to a gene: 4. CDR3 bases: TGTGCCAGCAGCTTAGGGACAGGGGCGGGCGAGCAGTACTTC. Protein product: CASSLGTGAGEQYF.

J is TRBJ1-2 and V is TRBV4-1; D not resolved. V dropped 0 bases and J dropped 3 bases, with 14 bases sitting between them. Germline V gene sequence: CDR1 MGHRA, CDR2 YSYEKL. There are 16 residues in the CDR3. The CDR3 sequence is CASSQELQILYYGYTF. CDR3 sequence (DNA): TGCGCCAGCAGCCAAGAGTTACAAATTTTGTACTATGGCTACACCTTC.

V usage is TRBV5-1 and J usage is TRBJ2-2, with D possibly TRBD1 on 6 matching bases. Germline CDR1 reads SGHRS; CDR2 reads YFSETQ. The CDR3 sequence is 15 residues long. Trimming shortened V by 4 bases and J by 5 bases, and 15 bases separated the two germline ends. In DNA form, the CDR3 reads TGCGCCAGCAGCGAGGGGGTTATTTCGACCGGGGAGCTGTTTTTT. Its protein product is CASSEGVISTGELFF.

This chain links TRBV27 with TRBJ1-5; TRBD1 might be the D (5 bases). Trimming removed 0 bases from V and 0 bases from J, with 12 bases in between. This CDR3 is 17 amino acids long. Germline V gene lookup returns CDR1 MNHEY and CDR2 SMNVEV (reference sequence). Written as DNA, the CDR3 is TGTGCCAGCAGTTTATCGGGGGGGATCTCTAGCAATCAGCCCCAGCATTTT. Its translation is CASSLSGGISSNQPQHF.

This chain uses TRBV6-5 with TRBJ1-4; TRBD1 aligns across 10 bases. Germline CDR1 reads MNHEY; CDR2 reads SVGAGI. The CDR3 has 14 residues. Trimming removed 6 bases from V and 7 bases from J; junction bases left unmatched: 5. CDR3 sequence reads: CASSSGTGAEKLFF. CDR3 in DNA: TGTGCCAGCAGCTCCGGGACAGGGGCTGAAAAACTGTTTTTT.

The chain uses TRBV6-5 and TRBJ2-1; no clear D gene. The V end lost 6 bases, the J end lost 0 bases, and 12 bases lay between the germline ends. The CDR3 runs to 15 residues. Per germline, CDR1 MNHEY and CDR2 SVGAGI. The CDR3 loop reads CASSFRKSSYNEQFF. The CDR3 nucleotides read TGTGCCAGCAGCTTCAGGAAGAGCTCCTACAATGAGCAGTTCTTC.

This clone was counted only a few times. The chain has TRBV2 and TRBJ2-1; D may be TRBD1 (6 bases). The ends were cut back, 5 bases at V and 5 bases at J, with 13 bases in the middle. Germline CDR1 and CDR2: SNHLY and FYNNEI. The CDR3 contains 14 residues. CDR3 region: CASSLQGSHNEQFF. In nucleotides, the CDR3 is TGTGCCAGCAGTTTACAGGGTTCACACAATGAGCAGTTCTTC.

The CDR3 sequence: CASSEWAGGDEKLFF. The CDR3 bases are TGTGCCAGCAGTGAATGGGCAGGGGGGGATGAAAAACTGTTTTTT. This chain uses TRBV6-1 with TRBJ1-4; 7 nucleotides agree with TRBD1. Unmatched junction bases numbered 6, after V lost 2 bases and J lost 6 bases. This CDR3 has 15 amino acids. CDR1 and CDR2 from the germline V gene are MNHNS and SASEGT.